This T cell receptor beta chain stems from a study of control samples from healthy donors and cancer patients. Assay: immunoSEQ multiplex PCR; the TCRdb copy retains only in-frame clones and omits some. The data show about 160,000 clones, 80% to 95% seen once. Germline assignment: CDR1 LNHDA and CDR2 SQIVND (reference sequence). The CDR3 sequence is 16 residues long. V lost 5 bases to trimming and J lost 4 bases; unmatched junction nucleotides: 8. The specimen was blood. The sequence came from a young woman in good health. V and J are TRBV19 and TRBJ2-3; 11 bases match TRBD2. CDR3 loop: CASSSRLAGRADTQYF. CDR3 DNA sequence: TGTGCCAGTAGTTCACGACTAGCGGGAAGGGCAGATACGCAGTATTTT. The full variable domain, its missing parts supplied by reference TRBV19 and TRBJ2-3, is DGGITQSPKYLFRKEGQNVTLSCEQNLNHDAMYWYRQDPGQGLRLIYYSQIVNDFQKGDIAEGYSVSREKKESFPLTVTSAQKNPTAFYLCASSSRLAGRADTQYFGPGTRLTVL.